This TCR beta chain was sequenced during a study of T cells in pancreatic ductal adenocarcinoma (dated by TCRdb to the late 2010s). Describing the broader study: The work assessed suppressive cells as well as CD8+ T cells infiltrating resected pancreatic ductal adenocarcinoma, measuring their numbers, locations, and properties, in order to shed light on the adaptive T-cell response that occurs naturally. Beyond this particular receptor, the publication reports: Comparisons of clonality between tumor and blood may be biased toward lower diversity because tumors are enriched in CD45RO+ effector T cells rather than naive T cells. There was no significant difference in T-cell clonality between tumor and blood, where mean clonality was about 0.11 for tumors and approximately 0.069 for blood. Blood samples had more total productive templates and roughly 8-fold more unique clonotypes than tumor samples. Because inoperable disease is present at presentation in most pancreatic cancer patients, the resected cohort was biased toward the minority with early-stage disease.

To note about this clone: Its antigen target is currently unknown. No base quality values were provided; no much bigger clone lies one nucleotide off.

The selected pancreatic ductal adenocarcinoma patients had received surgery without neoadjuvant therapy. Peripheral blood was collected in heparin tubes, and PBMCs were then isolated from the blood with a histopaque density gradient and cryopreserved in roughly 9.6% DMSO. Using the DNeasy Blood and Tissue Kit along with Proteinase K and RNase treatment, genomic DNA was extracted from more than 5 PBMC specimens and roughly nine flash-frozen tumor specimens. TCR beta CDR3 regions were amplified from genomic DNA using the immunoSEQ hsTCRB kit. High-throughput TRB CDR3 sequencing was performed on an Illumina HiSeq system. For the original study's pipeline: The immunoSEQ software was used to analyze sequencing reads, and nonproductive sequences containing premature stops or frame-shifts were removed. Clonality of the repertoire was calculated as one minus Shannon entropy normalized by log2 of the number of unique productive sequences. TCRdb re-hosts the immuneACCESS table, in-frame sequences only. Its copies lack some clones; in the studies checked, an unresolved V gene accounts for under half of them, and the cause for the rest is not known. V and J calls and clone size are given by that table; D and trimming were obtained from the DNA. The sample table holds over 90,000 clones, of which roughly 95% were seen once. The biggest ten clones account for 3.1% of the sample.

Its CDR3 holds 14 amino acids, cysteine through phenylalanine. CDR3 DNA only is kept here, 42 bases in frame from base 1. The junction carries 8 bases between V and J, which are trimmed by 0 bases and 2 bases respectively. The germline V gene encodes CDR1 SGHRS and CDR2 YFSETQ. The sequencing sample was made of PBMCs. This TCR was recovered from a human donor with pancreatic ductal adenocarcinoma. The receptor chain draws on TRBV5-1 and TRBJ2-5; 5 matching bases give a weak D call of TRBD1. The DNA sequence follows: TGCGCCAGCAGCTTGGGTACAGGACAAGAGACCCAGTACTTC. Its amino acids are CASSLGTGQETQYF.